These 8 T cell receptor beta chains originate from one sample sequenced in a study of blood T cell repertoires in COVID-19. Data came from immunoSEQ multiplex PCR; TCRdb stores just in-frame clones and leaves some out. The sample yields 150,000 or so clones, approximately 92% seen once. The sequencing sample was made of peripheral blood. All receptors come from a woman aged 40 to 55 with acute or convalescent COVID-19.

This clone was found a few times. The CDR3 region is CASSQGGTSGTYEQYF. The CDR3 DNA reads TGTGCCAGCAGCCAAGGTGGGACTAGCGGGACCTACGAGCAGTACTTC. The chain employs TRBV7-9 and TRBJ2-7; 13 bases are a match to TRBD2. V dropped 5 bases and J dropped 2; count of bases not matched to a gene: 6. The CDR3 is 16 amino acids. CDR1 and CDR2 from the germline V gene are SEHNR and FQNEAQ (reference sequence).

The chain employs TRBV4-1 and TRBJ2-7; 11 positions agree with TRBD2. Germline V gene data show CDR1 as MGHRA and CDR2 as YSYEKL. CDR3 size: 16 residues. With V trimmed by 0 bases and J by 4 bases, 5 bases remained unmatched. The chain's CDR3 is CASSQELAGEIYEQYF. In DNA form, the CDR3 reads TGCGCCAGCAGCCAAGAACTAGCGGGGGAAATTTACGAGCAGTACTTC.

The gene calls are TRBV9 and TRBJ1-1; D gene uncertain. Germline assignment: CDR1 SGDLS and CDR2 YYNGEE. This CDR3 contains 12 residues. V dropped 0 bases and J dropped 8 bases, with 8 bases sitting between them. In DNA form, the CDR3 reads TGTGCCAGCAGCGTAGGGGCAGGAGAAGCTTTCTTT. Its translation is CASSVGAGEAFF.

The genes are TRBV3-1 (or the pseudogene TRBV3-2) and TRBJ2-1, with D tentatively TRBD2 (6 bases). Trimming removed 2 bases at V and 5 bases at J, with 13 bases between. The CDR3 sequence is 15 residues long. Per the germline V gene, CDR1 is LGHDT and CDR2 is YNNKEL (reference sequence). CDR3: CASSQIGTRHNEQFF. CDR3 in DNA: TGTGCCAGCAGCCAAATCGGGACTCGACACAATGAGCAGTTCTTC.

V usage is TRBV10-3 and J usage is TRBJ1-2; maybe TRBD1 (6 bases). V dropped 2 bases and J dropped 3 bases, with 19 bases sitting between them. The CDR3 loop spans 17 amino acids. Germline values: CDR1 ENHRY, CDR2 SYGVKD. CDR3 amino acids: CAISEPGYRDDYYGYTF. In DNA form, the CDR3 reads TGTGCCATCAGTGAGCCCGGTTACAGGGATGATTACTATGGCTACACCTTC.

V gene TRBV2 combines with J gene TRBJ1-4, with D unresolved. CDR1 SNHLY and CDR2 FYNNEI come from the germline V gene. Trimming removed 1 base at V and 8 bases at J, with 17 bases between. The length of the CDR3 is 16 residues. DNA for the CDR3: TGTGCCAGCAGTGAAGGGGAGGTCGTTCTGGGCGAAAAACTGTTTTTT. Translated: CASSEGEVVLGEKLFF.

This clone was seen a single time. CDR3 DNA: TGTGCCAGCACCCCGATAGCGGGAGCAGGCAATGAGCAGTTCTTC. It is translated as CASTPIAGAGNEQFF. This sequence joins TRBV7-8 and TRBJ2-1; 9 nucleotides align to TRBD2. The CDR3 spans 15 residues. J lost 6 bases, V lost 7 bases, and 10 bases had no gene match. Looked up from germline, CDR1 is SGHVS and CDR2 is FQNEAQ.

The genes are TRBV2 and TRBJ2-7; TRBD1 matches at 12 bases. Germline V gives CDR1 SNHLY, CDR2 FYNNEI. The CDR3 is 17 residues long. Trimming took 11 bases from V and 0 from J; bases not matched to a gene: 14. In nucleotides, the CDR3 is TGTGCCTCAAAGGGACAGGGGGCCCGGGAGAGCTCCTACGAGCAGTACTTC. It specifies CASKGQGARESSYEQYF.